This T cell receptor (beta chain) was recorded in a study of T cell clones after liver transplantation. Overall study results and limits: A larger donor-reactive than third-party decline suggested partial antigen-specific deletion.

Data came from immunoSEQ multiplex PCR; TCRdb stores just in-frame clones and leaves some out. The top ten clones hold approximately 1% of a sample with approximately 71,000 clones, around 93% of them seen once. Worth noting for this clone: Its antigen is still unknown.

Sorting of unstimulated PBMCs yielded separate CD3+CD4+ and CD3+CD8+ fractions. Source: CD4+ T cells from blood, taken about 26 months after liver transplant. The receptor was derived from a human patient who received a liver transplant. The T cells may partly be graft donor cells.

CDR3 nucleotide sequence: TGTGCCTGGAGTGTGTCGGGAAACACCATATATTTT. It encodes CAWSVSGNTIYF. V gene TRBV30 combines with J gene TRBJ1-3; no clear D. The CDR3 consists of 12 residues. V was clipped by 0 bases and J by 4 bases, with 4 bases between them. CDR1 GTSNPN and CDR2 SVGIG come from the germline V gene (reference sequence). Filled out from reference TRBV30 and TRBJ1-3, the complete variable domain reads SQTIHQWPATLVQPVGSPLSLECTVEGTSNPNLYWYRQAAGRGLQLLFYSVGIGQISSEVPQNLSASRPQDRQFILSSKKLLLSDSGFYLCAWSVSGNTIYFGEGSWLTVV.